This T cell receptor beta chain was captured by sequencing in a study of response to subunit inactivated influenza vaccine. Trimming removed 7 bases at V and 4 bases at J, with 16 bases between. This CDR3 is 14 amino acids long. Looked up from germline, CDR1 is MNHNS and CDR2 is SASEGT. MiXCR, run by TCRdb on the RT-PCR reads, gives a single entry per CDR3 protein. The table has just under 550,000 distinct CDR3 sequences, 20% to 25% seen once; the top ten hold approximately 3%. In addition, the sample was reused for a study of T cells expressing NK-cell markers. That work contributes: Researchers built TCR beta cDNA using 5'RACE template switching with UMIs. It was sorted CD3+CD56-NKG2C+, CD3+CD56+NKG2C- and CD3+CD56+NKG2C+ T cells that provided the TCR beta repertoires. Among the experiments, several used an anti-gamma-delta TCR antibody to restrict sorting to alpha-beta TCR T cells. Among CD8+ T cells from 5 to 7 donors, dominant NKG2C+ clonotypes accounted for 1.0-7.0%. What remained unclear was the HCMV specificity of expanded NKG2C+ T cell clones.

The chain recombines TRBV6-1 with TRBJ1-1; D possibly corresponds to TRBD1 (6 bases). The sequence derives from a man aged 50-60 years who received an inactivated influenza vaccine. Here the sequenced sample was CD4+ T cells sorted from PBMCs, taken 12 days after vaccination. The CDR3 loop reads CASNRQTGRTEAFF. CDR3 bases: TGTGCCAGCAACCGCCAGACAGGACGCACTGAAGCTTTCTTT.